The sequence of this T cell receptor (beta chain) was determined in a study of cytomegalovirus exposure and HLA in healthy donors. The CDR3 is 15 residues long. Germline lookup yields CDR1 SGHTA and CDR2 FQGNSA. V dropped 5 bases and J dropped 6; count of bases not matched to a gene: 8. About this clone itself: Antigen: not known.

The PCR had 60 Vbeta and 13 Jbeta primers. Using immunoSEQ multiplex PCR, the repertoire was profiled, and TCRdb retains in-frame clones only, with some absent. The sample shows about 190,000 clones, 65% to 80% of them seen only once. Whole-study findings and limits: It was assumed in the presence/absence analyses that sequencing depth was roughly uniform across donors.

This clonotype was sampled from a man under 40 in good health and CMV-seropositive. V is TRBV7-2 and J is TRBJ2-2; 8 bases fit TRBD2. The sequenced sample consisted of PBMCs. CDR3 coding DNA: TGTGCCAGCAGCAAGATAGCGGGAACGGCCGGGGAGCTGTTTTTT. Its protein product is CASSKIAGTAGELFF. The full variable domain, in which reference TRBV7-2 and TRBJ2-2 provide the parts outside the CDR3, is GAGVSQSPSNKVTEKGKDVELRCDPISGHTALYWYRQSLGQGLEFLIYFQGNSAPDKSGLPSDRFSAERTGGSVSTLTIQRTQQEDSAVYLCASSKIAGTAGELFFGEGSRLTVL.